This TCR beta chain was sequenced for a study of neurological immune-mediated disorders. Germline V gives CDR1 SGHAT, CDR2 FQNNGV. This CDR3 contains 17 residues. V shed 4 bases, J shed 1 base, and the junction held 9 bases outside the gene matches. This clonotype appeared many times. TCRdb used MiXCR to reprocess the 5' RACE reads, holding one entry per CDR3 protein. The repertoire holds approximately 44,000 distinct CDR3 sequences, with about 14% as singletons. Sequencing input: CD4+ T cells from blood. The source is a woman in her sixties or seventies with HTLV-1-associated myelopathy (HAM/TSP). The rearrangement links TRBV11-2 to TRBJ2-7, with 11 bases matching TRBD2. The CDR3 sequence is CASSSGTSGMLSYEQYF. The DNA of the CDR3 is TGTGCCAGCAGCTCCGGGACTAGCGGAATGTTATCCTACGAGCAGTACTTC.